This T cell receptor beta chain came from a study of blood T cell repertoires in COVID-19. TCRdb keeps only in-frame clones here, not all; method: immunoSEQ multiplex PCR. The repertoire consists of about 120,000 clones, with 80% to 90% occurring once and the leading ten covering about a fifth. This TCR was sampled from a human donor with acute or convalescent COVID-19. The donor label of this sample is uncertain. The sequenced sample was peripheral blood.

Here the CDR3 DNA reads TGTGCCAGCCGCGCTACACCCGGCGGGGGGGCAGGTGGGGCCAACGTCCTGACTTTC. This encodes CASRATPGGGAGGANVLTF. V gene TRBV28 combines with J gene TRBJ2-6; 9 nucleotides agree with TRBD2. Germline V CDR1 and CDR2: MDHEN, SYDVKM. V was clipped by 8 bases and J by 3 bases; unmatched bases: 17. The CDR3 loop spans 19 amino acids.